This T cell receptor (beta chain) stems from a study of type 1 regulatory T cells. This clonotype was observed at least ten times. This CDR3 has 16 residues. TCRdb itself ran the reads through MiXCR, one entry per CDR3 protein. The sample has some 18,000 distinct CDR3 sequences, roughly 10% seen once. This TCR was sampled from a human donor in good health. Sequenced sample: CD4+ T cells, either the whole sample or a sorted fraction (not recorded which). The chain has TRBV21-1 and TRBJ2-1; TRBD2 is taken as the D call from the table, unchecked against the DNA. TRBV21-1 is assigned pseudogene status. CDR3 DNA sequence: TGTGCCAGCAGCAAAGGGGGACTAGCGGGTTGGAATGAGCAGTTCTTC. As protein: CASSKGGLAGWNEQFF.